The T cell receptor (beta chain) under discussion was sequenced for a study of chemoradiotherapy in HPV16-positive cancers. Whole-study context: Candidate HPV-specific clones and shared TCR motifs came from two HPV16-positive patients.

Here immunoSEQ multiplex PCR was the method, and the copy in TCRdb shows in-frame clones only, minus some. The table lists some 7,000 clones, roughly 90% of them singletons. Study conclusions and caveats: During treatment, candidate HPV-specific clones and E7-related motifs expanded in tumor.

To note about this clone: Antigen specificity is unknown.

Looked up from germline, CDR1 is SGHTS and CDR2 is YDEGEE. The V and J ends lost 4 bases and 4 bases, in that order; junction bases with no gene match: 4. The CDR3 has 14 amino acids. Sequencing used tumor tissue, obtained from a patient who underwent chemoradiotherapy. This TCR was recovered from a human donor with HPV-associated anogenital cancer. V is TRBV5-8 and J is TRBJ2-3; TRBD1 matches 9 bases. The CDR3 protein is CASSRQGGPDTQYF. The DNA for the CDR3 is TGTGCCAGCAGCCGACAGGGGGGACCAGATACGCAGTATTTT.